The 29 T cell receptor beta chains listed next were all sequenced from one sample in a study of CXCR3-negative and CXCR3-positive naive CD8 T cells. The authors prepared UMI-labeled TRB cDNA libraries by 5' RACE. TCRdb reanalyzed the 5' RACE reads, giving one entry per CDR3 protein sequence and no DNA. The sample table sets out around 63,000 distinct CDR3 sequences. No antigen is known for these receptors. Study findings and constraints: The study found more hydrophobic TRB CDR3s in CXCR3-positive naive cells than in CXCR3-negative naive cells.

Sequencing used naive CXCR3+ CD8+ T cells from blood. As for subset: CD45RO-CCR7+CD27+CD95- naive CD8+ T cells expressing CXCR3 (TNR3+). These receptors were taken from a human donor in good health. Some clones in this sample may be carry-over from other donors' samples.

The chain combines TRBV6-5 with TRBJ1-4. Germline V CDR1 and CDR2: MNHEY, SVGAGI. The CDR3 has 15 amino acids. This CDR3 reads CASSYSSWRDEKLFF.

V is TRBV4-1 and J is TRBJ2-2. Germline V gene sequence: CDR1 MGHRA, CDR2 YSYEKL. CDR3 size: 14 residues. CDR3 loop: CASSQRLSTGELFF.

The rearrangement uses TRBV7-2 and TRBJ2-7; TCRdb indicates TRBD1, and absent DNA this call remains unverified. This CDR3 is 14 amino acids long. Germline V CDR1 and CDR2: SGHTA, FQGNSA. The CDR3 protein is CASNPGGPTYEQYF.

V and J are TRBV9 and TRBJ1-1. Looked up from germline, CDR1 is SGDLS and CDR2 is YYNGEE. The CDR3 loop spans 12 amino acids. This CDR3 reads CASSSASGEAFF.

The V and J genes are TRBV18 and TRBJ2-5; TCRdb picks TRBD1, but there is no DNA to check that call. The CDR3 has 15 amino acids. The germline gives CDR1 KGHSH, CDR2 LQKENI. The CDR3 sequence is CASSPIRDSQETQYF.

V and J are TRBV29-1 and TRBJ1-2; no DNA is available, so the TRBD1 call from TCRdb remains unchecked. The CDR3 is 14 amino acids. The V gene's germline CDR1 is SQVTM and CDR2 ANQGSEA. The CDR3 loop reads CSVTTGGRDYGYTF.

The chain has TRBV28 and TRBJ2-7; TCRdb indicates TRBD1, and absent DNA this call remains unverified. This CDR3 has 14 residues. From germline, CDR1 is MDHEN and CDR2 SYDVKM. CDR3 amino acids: CASSFSGQGYEQYF.

The CDR3 spells CASSSSRKGGEQYF. The V and J genes are TRBV11-2 and TRBJ2-7; TCRdb's D call, TRBD1, is unchecked because there is no DNA. There are 14 residues in the CDR3. Germline V lookup: CDR1 SGHAT, CDR2 FQNNGV.

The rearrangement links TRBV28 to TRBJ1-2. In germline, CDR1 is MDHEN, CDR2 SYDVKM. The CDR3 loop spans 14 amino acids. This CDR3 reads CASSYPGLLLGYTF.

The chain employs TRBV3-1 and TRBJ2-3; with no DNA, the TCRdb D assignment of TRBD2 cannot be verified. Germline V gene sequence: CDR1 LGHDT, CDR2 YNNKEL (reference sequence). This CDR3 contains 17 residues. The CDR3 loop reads CASSQDQLAGSTDTQYF.

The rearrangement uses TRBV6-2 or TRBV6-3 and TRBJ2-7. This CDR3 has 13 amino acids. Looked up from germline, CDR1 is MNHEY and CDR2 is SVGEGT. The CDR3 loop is CASLKSKAYEQYF.

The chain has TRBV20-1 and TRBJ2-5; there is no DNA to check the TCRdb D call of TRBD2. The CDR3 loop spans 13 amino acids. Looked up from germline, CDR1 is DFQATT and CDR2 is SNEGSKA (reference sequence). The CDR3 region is CSAWDLDQETQYF.

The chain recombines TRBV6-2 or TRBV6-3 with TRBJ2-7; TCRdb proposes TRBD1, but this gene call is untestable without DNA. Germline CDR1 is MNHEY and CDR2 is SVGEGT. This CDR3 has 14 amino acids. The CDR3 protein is CASSPTGATNEQYF.

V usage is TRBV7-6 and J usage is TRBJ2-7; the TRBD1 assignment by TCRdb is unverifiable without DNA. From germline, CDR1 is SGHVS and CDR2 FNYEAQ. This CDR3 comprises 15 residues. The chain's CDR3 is CASSPGQGLHTEQYF.

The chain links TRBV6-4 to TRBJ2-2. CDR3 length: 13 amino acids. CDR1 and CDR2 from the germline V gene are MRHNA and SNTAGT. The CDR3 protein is CASSDSPTGELFF.

CDR3: CSVDYRGNTEAFF. V usage is TRBV29-1 and J usage is TRBJ1-1; absent DNA, TCRdb's TRBD1 call cannot be checked. The CDR3 has 13 residues. Looked up from germline, CDR1 is SQVTM and CDR2 is ANQGSEA.

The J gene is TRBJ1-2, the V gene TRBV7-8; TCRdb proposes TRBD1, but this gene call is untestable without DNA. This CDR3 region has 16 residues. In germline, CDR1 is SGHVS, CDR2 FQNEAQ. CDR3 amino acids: CASSTDRAQPDYGYTF.

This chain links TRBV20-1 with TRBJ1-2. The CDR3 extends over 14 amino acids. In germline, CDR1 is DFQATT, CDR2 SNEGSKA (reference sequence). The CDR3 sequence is CSASLTDANYGYTF.

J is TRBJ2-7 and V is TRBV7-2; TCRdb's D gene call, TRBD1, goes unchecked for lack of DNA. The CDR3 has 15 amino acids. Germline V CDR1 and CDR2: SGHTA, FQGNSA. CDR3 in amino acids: CASSLASWGLNEQYF.

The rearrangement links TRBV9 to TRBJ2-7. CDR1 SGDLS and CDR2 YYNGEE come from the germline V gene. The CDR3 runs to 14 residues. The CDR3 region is CASSVGGGAYEQYF.

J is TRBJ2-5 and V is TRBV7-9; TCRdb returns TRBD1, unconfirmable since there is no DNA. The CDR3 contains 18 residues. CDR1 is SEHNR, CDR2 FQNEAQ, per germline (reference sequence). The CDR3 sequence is CASSLSPVGTGMGETQYF.

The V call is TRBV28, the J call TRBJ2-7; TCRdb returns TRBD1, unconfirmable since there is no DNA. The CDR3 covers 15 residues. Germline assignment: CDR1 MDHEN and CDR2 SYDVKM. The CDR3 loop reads CASTFRGVISYEQYF.

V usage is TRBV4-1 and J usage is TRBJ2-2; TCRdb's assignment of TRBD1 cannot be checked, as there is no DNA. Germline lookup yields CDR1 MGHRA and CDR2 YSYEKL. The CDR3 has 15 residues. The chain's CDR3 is CASSLTGGRTGELFF.

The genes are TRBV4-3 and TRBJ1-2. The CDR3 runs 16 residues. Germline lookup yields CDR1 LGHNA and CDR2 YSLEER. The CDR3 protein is CASSQAPRTESNGYTF.

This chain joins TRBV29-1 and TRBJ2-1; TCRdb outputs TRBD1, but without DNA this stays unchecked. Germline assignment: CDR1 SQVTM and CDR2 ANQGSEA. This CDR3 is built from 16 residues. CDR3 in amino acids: CSVEDRKTETPMEQFF.

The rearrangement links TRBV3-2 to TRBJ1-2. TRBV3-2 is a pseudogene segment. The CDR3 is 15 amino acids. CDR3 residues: CASRTGLKRDYGYTF.

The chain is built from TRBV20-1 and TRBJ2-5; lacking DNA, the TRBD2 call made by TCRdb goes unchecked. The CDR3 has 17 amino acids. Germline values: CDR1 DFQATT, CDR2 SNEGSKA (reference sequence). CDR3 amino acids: CSARALGPTSGQETQYF.

The CDR3 loop reads CASSPTGQGNNEQFF. This chain links TRBV7-9 with TRBJ2-1; checking the TCRdb D call of TRBD1 is not possible without DNA. The CDR3 has 15 residues. Germline V lookup: CDR1 SEHNR, CDR2 FQNEAQ (reference sequence). The whole variable domain, filled in from reference TRBV7-9 and TRBJ2-1, reads DTGVSQNPRHKITKRGQNVTFRCDPISEHNRLYWYRQTLGQGPEFLTYFQNEAQLEKSRLLSDRFSAERPKGSFSTLEIQRTEQGDSAMYLCASSPTGQGNNEQFFGPGTRLTVL.

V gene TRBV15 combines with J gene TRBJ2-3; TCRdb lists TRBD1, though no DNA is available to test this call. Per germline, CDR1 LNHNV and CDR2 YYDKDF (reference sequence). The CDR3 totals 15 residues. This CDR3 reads CATSKGQGDTDTQYF.